In this sample, the clone carrying this T cell receptor beta chain turned up a few times. Its antigen is unknown. This entry comes from a study of response to subunit inactivated influenza vaccine. Per the germline V gene, CDR1 is DFQATT and CDR2 is SNEGSKA (reference sequence). CDR3 size: 16 residues. V lost 1 base and J lost 5; bases outside the gene matches: 7. Study results and limitations: With each seasonal influenza vaccination, the authors suggested, few new T cells are recruited.

A single record per CDR3 protein comes from TCRdb applying MiXCR to the RT-PCR reads. Here the sample spans roughly 790,000 distinct CDR3 sequences, around 20% being singletons. The source is a man aged 50-59 years who received an inactivated influenza vaccine. The chain uses TRBV20-1 and TRBJ2-5, with 13 bases identical to TRBD2. The material sequenced was PBMCs from blood, taken about 5 days after vaccination. The CDR3 nucleotides are TGCAGTGCTAGAGCCTTACTAGCGGGGGGGCGTGAGACCCAGTACTTC. The encoded protein is CSARALLAGGRETQYF.